The 30 T cell receptor beta chains below come from one sample, sequenced in a study of regulatory T cells in long-lasting Graves disease. Documented time point: newly diagnosed GD, antithyroid drugs for less than 3 months. Construction of the TCR library relied on RNA isolated from PBMCs. TCR beta libraries were built with iRepertoire HTBI primers and Arm-PCR of CDR3 regions. TCRdb used MiXCR to reprocess the multiplex PCR reads, holding one entry per CDR3 protein. Of about 430,000 distinct CDR3 sequences in the sample, roughly 15% were seen once. These data are also associated with another study on T cells in Graves' hyperthyroidism and ophthalmopathy.

The sequencing used peripheral blood mononuclear cells (PBMCs), collected at new diagnosis, from a patient treated with antithyroid drugs. The receptors come from a woman aged 35 to 49 with Graves disease.

For this clonotype: A much bigger clone sits one base away, suggesting this may be a read error. V is TRBV6-2 or TRBV6-3 and J is TRBJ2-3; unclear D gene. CDR1 is MNHEY, CDR2 SVGEGT, per germline. V was clipped by 0 bases and J by 6 bases, with 16 bases between them. CDR3 length: 16 amino acids. CDR3 amino acids: CASSYSPESEKDTQYF. The CDR3 coding sequence is TGTGCCAGCAGTTACTCCCCCGAGTCTGAAAAGGATACGCAGTATTTT.

The table lists this clonotype with a few counts. V is TRBV10-2 and J is TRBJ2-1; the D is unclear. Trimming cost V 8 bases and J 0 bases, with 17 bases left between them. Per germline, CDR1 WSHSY and CDR2 SAAADI. There are 16 residues in the CDR3. DNA for the CDR3: TGCGCCAGCGGGTGGCGGCTCGATAACTCCTACAATGAGCAGTTCTTC. Translation gives CASGWRLDNSYNEQFF.

There are many counts of this clonotype. The CDR3 loop is CAWSVGPNEKLFF. The CDR3 DNA sequence: TGTGCCTGGAGTGTAGGACCTAATGAAAAACTGTTTTTT. The chain uses TRBV30 and TRBJ1-4; D is unclear. CDR3 length: 13 residues. Between the trimmed V and J ends, which lost 0 bases and 3 bases, there was a span of 5 bases. From germline, CDR1 is GTSNPN and CDR2 SVGIG (reference sequence).

In its sample, this clonotype was seen many times. V and J are TRBV11-3 and TRBJ2-1; 8 nucleotides match TRBD2. CDR1 and CDR2 (germline): SGHNT, YENEEA. The CDR3 consists of 18 residues. V dropped 0 bases and J dropped 6; count of bases not matched to a gene: 13. The CDR3 coding sequence is TGTGCCAGCAGCTTAGATGGGGGTAGCGGGATAGGGAGCAATGAGCAGTTCTTC. Translated: CASSLDGGSGIGSNEQFF.

This clonotype has at least ten counts. The chain's CDR3 is CASSEYGQGEMNTEAFF. The CDR3 DNA reads TGTGCCAGCAGTGAATATGGGCAGGGGGAAATGAACACTGAAGCTTTCTTT. The chain couples TRBV6-1 to TRBJ1-1; 7 bases line up with TRBD1. This CDR3 spans 17 amino acids. Germline V gene lookup returns CDR1 MNHNS and CDR2 SASEGT. V shed 2 bases, J shed 0 bases, and the junction held 9 bases outside the gene matches.

The sample holds one count of this clonotype. A far larger clone lies a single base away; this is likely a read error. The genes are TRBV7-2 and TRBJ2-2; TRBD2 matches at 13 bases. The germline V gene encodes CDR1 SGHTA and CDR2 FQGNSA. The J segment lost 6 bases and the V segment lost 5 bases, leaving 15 bases of the junction unmatched. This CDR3 spans 19 amino acids. Here the CDR3 reads CTSSPRTSGRGAAPGELFF. CDR3 bases: TGTACCAGCAGCCCGCGGACTAGCGGGAGAGGGGCGGCACCCGGGGAGCTGTTTTTT.

This clonotype was found a few times. The V gene is TRBV5-4, the J gene TRBJ2-4; D gene ambiguous. V lost 2 bases to trimming and J lost 2 bases, with 8 bases between them. CDR1 and CDR2 (germline): SGHNT, YYREEE (reference sequence). This CDR3 comprises 14 residues. The CDR3 nucleotides read TGTGCCAGCAGCTTTTGGGGAACCAAAAACATTCAGTACTTC. As protein: CASSFWGTKNIQYF.

Many counts were recorded for this clonotype. The chain joins TRBV28 to TRBJ1-1; D unresolved. The germline V gene encodes CDR1 MDHEN and CDR2 SYDVKM. There are 15 residues in the CDR3. Trimming left V 2 bases short and J 1 base short, with 11 bases between. DNA of the CDR3: TGTGCCAGCAGTTTAGAAAGGTCTAGGAACACTGAAGCTTTCTTT. Translated: CASSLERSRNTEAFF.

For this clonotype: Since no conserved phenylalanine or tryptophan closes the CDR3, a read error is the likely cause. This chain uses TRBV20-1 with TRBJ2-1, with 8 bases fitting TRBD2. There are 16 residues in the CDR3. The germline gives CDR1 DFQATT, CDR2 SNEGSKA (reference sequence). The junction had 10 bases not matched to a gene; V was cut back by 3 bases and J by 3 bases. CDR3 residues: CSASGRAIPVYNEQFS. Written as DNA, the CDR3 is TGCAGTGCTAGCGGGAGGGCCATCCCGGTCTACAATGAGCAGTTCTCC.

This clonotype has just a few counts. The chain carries TRBV29-1 and TRBJ2-3; D is undetermined. CDR1 SQVTM and CDR2 ANQGSEA come from the germline V gene. The V end was cut by 3 bases, the J end by 2 bases, with 9 bases between. The CDR3 length is 13 residues. The CDR3 nucleotides are TGCAGCGTTGATTTTGGGCACACAGATACGCAGTATTTT. This translates into CSVDFGHTDTQYF.

A remark on this clonotype: Germline is not matched at one junction end, which may reflect a read error. This sequence joins TRBV11-2 and TRBJ2-7; the D gene is possibly TRBD1 (6 bases). The CDR3 sequence is 17 residues long. CDR1 is SGHAT, CDR2 FQNNGV, per germline. Written as DNA, the CDR3 is TGTGCCAGCAACTTAGGACCCAGGGGCAGCCCCTCCTACGAGCAGTACTTC. Its translation is CASNLGPRGSPSYEQYF.

The sample holds many counts of this clonotype. The chain combines TRBV28 with TRBJ2-5; 7 bases are shared with TRBD2. V shed 5 bases, J shed 2 bases, and the junction held 11 bases outside the gene matches. Germline values: CDR1 MDHEN, CDR2 SYDVKM. The CDR3 extends over 16 amino acids. The chain's CDR3 is CASSVAGAALQETQYF. The CDR3 nucleotides are TGTGCCAGCAGTGTAGCGGGTGCGGCCCTGCAAGAGACCCAGTACTTC.

This clonotype came up a few times. The V gene is TRBV25-1, the J gene TRBJ2-3; a weak D match, TRBD2 (6 bases). Trimming removed 2 bases from V and 1 base from J, with 10 bases in between. Germline values: CDR1 MGHDK, CDR2 SYGVNS. This CDR3 is 15 amino acids long. The chain's CDR3 is CASSERGVGTDTQYF. DNA of the CDR3: TGTGCCAGCAGTGAACGCGGGGTGGGCACAGATACGCAGTATTTT.

This clonotype was detected ten times or more. This sequence joins TRBV12-3 or TRBV12-4 and TRBJ2-3; D gene ambiguous. Trimming removed 6 bases from V and 2 bases from J, with 12 bases in between. This CDR3 comprises 14 residues. CDR3 protein: CASRTWATTDTQYF. The CDR3 DNA is TGTGCCAGCAGAACCTGGGCTACCACAGATACGCAGTATTTT.

This clonotype was counted a few times. A far larger clone is one nucleotide away, so this likely arose from a read error. This chain uses TRBV30 with TRBJ2-3, with a tentative D call TRBD1 (6 bases). The last part of the DNA fits TRBJ1-1 better; the J call may be wrong. The CDR3 totals 14 residues. Germline V gives CDR1 GTSNPN, CDR2 SVGIG (reference sequence). The CDR3 reads CAWVGGGGNTEAFF. DNA of the CDR3: TGTGCCTGGGTGGGGGGCGGTGGGAACACTGAAGCTTTCTTT.

This clonotype was counted only a few times. The chain carries TRBV6-4 and TRBJ1-6, with unresolved D. The CDR3 length is 13 residues. Trimming took 3 bases from V and 10 from J, leaving 10 bases between them. Germline CDR1 MRHNA, CDR2 SNTAGT. CDR3 DNA: TGTGCCAGCAGTGAAGAGGCGCGGTCACCCCTCCACTTT. It translates to CASSEEARSPLHF.

This clonotype was found many times. This chain links TRBV6-5 with TRBJ2-1; 7 bases line up with TRBD1. V gave up 2 bases and J gave up 2 bases; unmatched junction bases: 0. This CDR3 region has 14 residues. Germline loops: CDR1 MNHEY, CDR2 SVGAGI. The DNA of the CDR3 is TGTGCCAGCAGTTACAGGGGGCCCTACAATGAGCAGTTCTTC. Encoded protein: CASSYRGPYNEQFF.

This clonotype was detected many times. V gene TRBV29-1 combines with J gene TRBJ2-3, with 7 bases matching TRBD1. V shed 7 bases, J shed 3 bases, and the junction held 7 bases outside the gene matches. This CDR3 region has 13 residues. The V gene's germline CDR1 is SQVTM and CDR2 ANQGSEA. The DNA for the CDR3 is TGCAGCGCGGCACAGGGGATGACAGATACGCAGTATTTT. Its protein is CSAAQGMTDTQYF.

This clonotype was seen many times. This chain joins TRBV6-2 or TRBV6-3 and TRBJ1-1, with D perhaps matching TRBD1 (5 bases). Germline V lookup: CDR1 MNHEY, CDR2 SVGEGT. CDR3 size: 14 residues. V dropped 2 bases and J dropped 1 base, with 8 bases sitting between them. This CDR3 reads CASSYGTENTEAFF. In DNA, the CDR3 is TGTGCCAGCAGTTACGGGACGGAGAACACTGAAGCTTTCTTT.

This clonotype appeared many times. This chain links TRBV7-2 with TRBJ2-7, with D unclear. Germline CDR1 SGHTA, CDR2 FQGNSA. The V gene lost 7 bases and the J gene lost 3 bases, with 7 bases spanning the gap. The CDR3 covers 11 residues. In DNA, the CDR3 is TGTGCCAGCACCGATTACTACGAGCAGTACTTC. This gives the protein CASTDYYEQYF.

A note on this clonotype: One base away lies a much larger clone, so this may be a sequencing read error. The chain couples TRBV2 to TRBJ2-5; tentatively, D is TRBD1 (6 bases). This CDR3 contains 16 residues. Trimming removed 8 bases from V and 7 bases from J, with 26 bases in between. The germline gives CDR1 SNHLY, CDR2 FYNNEI. CDR3 nucleotide sequence: TGTGCCAGCGGCTTCGAACAGGACAGAAGCGAGAGGACCCAGTACTTC. Encoded protein: CASGFEQDRSERTQYF.

This clonotype occurred many times. J is TRBJ2-5 and V is TRBV7-9; D possibly corresponds to TRBD1 (5 bases). Per the germline V gene, CDR1 is SEHNR and CDR2 is FQNEAQ (reference sequence). The V and J ends lost 4 bases and 1 base respectively, with 10 bases between them. This CDR3 has 14 amino acids. The CDR3 spells CASSYKGPQETQYF. CDR3 sequence (DNA): TGTGCCAGCAGCTACAAGGGGCCCCAAGAGACCCAGTACTTC.

This clonotype was seen repeatedly, ten times or more. The rearrangement links TRBV2 to TRBJ2-3; the D is unclear. V was cut by 2 bases and J by 2 bases, with 8 bases left in between. The CDR3 sequence is 14 residues long. CDR1 and CDR2 (germline): SNHLY, FYNNEI. CDR3 loop: CASSESLDTDTQYF. CDR3 coding DNA: TGTGCCAGCAGTGAATCCCTAGACACAGATACGCAGTATTTT.

This clonotype was picked up a small number of times. J is TRBJ1-1 and V is TRBV29-1; no definite D call. Germline V gene data show CDR1 as SQVTM and CDR2 as ANQGSEA. This CDR3 has 12 residues. V gave up 4 bases and J gave up 1 base, with 7 bases separating them. Here the CDR3 reads CSVGHSNTEAFF. The CDR3 region has the DNA TGCAGCGTTGGACACTCGAACACTGAAGCTTTCTTT.

Ten or more counts support this clonotype. The V gene is TRBV2, the J gene TRBJ2-3; tentatively, D is TRBD1 (6 bases). V was cut by 5 bases and J by 2 bases, with 11 bases left in between. The CDR3 is 14 residues long. Germline CDR1 is SNHLY and CDR2 is FYNNEI. CDR3 DNA: TGTGCCAGCAGTAGACAGGCTATCACAGATACGCAGTATTTT. This gives the protein CASSRQAITDTQYF.

The chain joins TRBV2 to TRBJ2-7; no clear D. The V and J ends lost 2 bases and 0 bases respectively, with 11 bases between them. From germline, CDR1 is SNHLY and CDR2 FYNNEI. The CDR3 length is 15 residues. The CDR3 nucleotides read TGTGCCAGCAGTGAATCGGTGACCCCCTCCTACGAGCAGTACTTC. Translating gives CASSESVTPSYEQYF.

The chain links TRBV9 to TRBJ2-7, with TRBD2 matching 8 bases. Germline trimming cut 1 base from V and 3 bases from J; bases unmatched to any gene: 3. CDR3 length: 14 amino acids. CDR1 and CDR2 (germline): SGDLS, YYNGEE. The CDR3 DNA reads as TGTGCCAGCAGCGTATCGGGGGGGAACTACGAGCAGTACTTC. Translating it yields CASSVSGGNYEQYF.

This clonotype was observed many times. The CDR3 coding sequence is TGTGCCAGCAGTCCGACAGGGTCCGGTCAGCCCCAGCATTTT. This translates into CASSPTGSGQPQHF. This chain joins TRBV27 and TRBJ1-5; 7 bases are a match to TRBD1. The CDR3 is 14 residues long. With 5 bases clipped from V and 6 bases from J, the junction kept 7 bases outside the gene matches. Germline assignment: CDR1 MNHEY and CDR2 SMNVEV (reference sequence).

V usage is TRBV29-1 and J usage is TRBJ2-1; 10 bases align to TRBD2. The CDR3 loop spans 15 amino acids. Germline V gene sequence: CDR1 SQVTM, CDR2 ANQGSEA. Unmatched junction bases numbered 4, after V lost 3 bases and J lost 2 bases. The CDR3 DNA reads TGCAGCGTTGAGGTTACTAGCGGGACCTACAATGAGCAGTTCTTC. This sequence encodes CSVEVTSGTYNEQFF.

In the case of this clonotype: A read error may explain this, as a much larger clone is one base away. The CDR3 sequence is CASSQDTNQPQHF. CDR3 bases: TGTGCCAGCAGCCAAGATACCAATCAGCCCCAGCATTTT. This chain joins TRBV3-1 and TRBJ1-5, with D hard to call. Deletions cut 0 bases from V and 3 bases from J, with 3 bases between. Germline loops: CDR1 LGHDT, CDR2 YNNKEL (reference sequence). The CDR3 length is 13 residues.